Following are 28 T cell receptor beta chains from one sample sequenced in a study of T cell responses to AZD1222 COVID-19 vaccine. The table came from immunoSEQ multiplex PCR; TCRdb's copy has only in-frame clones and leaves some out. The sample lists more than 70,000 clones, approximately 90% seen once, with under 35% in the top ten. Sequenced material: peripheral blood, taken 28 days after the second AZD1222 dose. Receptors originate from an adult who received the AZD1222 COVID-19 vaccine.

The V and J genes are TRBV30 and TRBJ1-6, with 7 nucleotides matching TRBD1. Germline loops: CDR1 GTSNPN, CDR2 SVGIG (reference sequence). With 3 bases clipped from V and 8 bases from J, the junction kept 10 bases outside the gene matches. This CDR3 has 15 amino acids. CDR3 in DNA: TGTGCCTGGAGCCGGAGACAGGGTGTAGATTCACCCCTCCACTTT. As protein: CAWSRRQGVDSPLHF.

This chain connects TRBV12-3 or TRBV12-4 to TRBJ2-3; D not resolved. This CDR3 is built from 13 residues. V was cut by 1 base and J by 5 bases, with 7 bases left in between. Here the CDR3 reads CASSLGWGDTQYF. In DNA, the CDR3 is TGTGCCAGCAGTTTAGGGTGGGGAGATACGCAGTATTTT.

The CDR3 nucleotides are TGTGCCAGCAGCTCACGGGACCTTCGGTCTAATTCACCCCTCCACTTT. It specifies CASSSRDLRSNSPLHF. The J gene is TRBJ1-6, the V gene TRBV5-6; possible D gene TRBD1, 5 bases. Germline V gives CDR1 SGHDT, CDR2 YYEEEE. Trimming removed 3 bases from V and 6 bases from J, with 16 bases in between. The CDR3 is made up of 16 amino acids.

The chain has TRBV7-2 and TRBJ2-5; D remains unclear. The germline gives CDR1 SGHTA, CDR2 FQGNSA. CDR3 length: 14 amino acids. V was pared by 1 base and J by 0 bases, with 6 bases between. This chain's CDR3 is CASSLDGNQETQYF. CDR3 coding DNA: TGTGCCAGCAGCTTAGATGGAAACCAAGAGACCCAGTACTTC. Combining the CDR3 with reference TRBV7-2 and TRBJ2-5 gives the whole variable domain GAGVSQSPSNKVTEKGKDVELRCDPISGHTALYWYRQSLGQGLEFLIYFQGNSAPDKSGLPSDRFSAERTGGSVSTLTIQRTQQEDSAVYLCASSLDGNQETQYFGPGTRLLVL.

The chain uses TRBV4-1 and TRBJ1-1, with TRBD1 identical over 10 bases. Per the germline V gene, CDR1 is MGHRA and CDR2 is YSYEKL. The V segment lost 4 bases and the J segment 6 bases; nucleotides outside the gene matches: 8. This CDR3 is 15 amino acids long. CDR3 loop: CASSPRTGGNAEAFF. The CDR3 nucleotides read TGCGCCAGCAGCCCACGGACAGGGGGGAATGCTGAAGCTTTCTTT.

This clone occurred a few times. The V gene is TRBV6-5, the J gene TRBJ2-3, with a weak D call TRBD2 (6 bases). The germline V and J ends were trimmed by 7 bases and 6 bases, with 17 bases remaining between them. This CDR3 contains 14 residues. Germline values: CDR1 MNHEY, CDR2 SVGAGI. The CDR3, as DNA: TGTGCCAGCATCCCGAGCAGGGCGGGGGATACGCAGTATTTT. Translating gives CASIPSRAGDTQYF.

The gene calls are TRBV4-1 and TRBJ2-6; the D gene could be TRBD1 or TRBD2 (5 bases each). Germline V lookup: CDR1 MGHRA, CDR2 YSYEKL. The CDR3 is 17 amino acids. The V gene lost 1 base and the J gene lost 4 bases, with 14 bases spanning the gap. CDR3 sequence (DNA): TGCGCCAGCAGCCAAGGGGGGTTCCCGCCCGGGGCCAACGTCCTGACTTTC. Amino acid sequence: CASSQGGFPPGANVLTF.

V and J are TRBV7-2 and TRBJ2-3, with TRBD2 matching 7 bases. Per germline, CDR1 SGHTA and CDR2 FQGNSA. V trimming: 5 bases; J trimming: 9 bases; junction bases outside the gene matches: 11. The CDR3 covers 14 residues. Written as DNA, the CDR3 is TGTGCCAGCAGCCCGCACGCGCGGGAGTCAACGCAGTATTTT. This gives the protein CASSPHARESTQYF.

CDR3 nucleotide sequence: TGCAGCGTTGAAGATTTCGAGCAGTACTTC. The encoded protein is CSVEDFEQYF. The rearrangement joins TRBV29-1 to TRBJ2-7, with D uncertain. The CDR3 has 10 amino acids. Germline V gives CDR1 SQVTM, CDR2 ANQGSEA. The V end lost 0 bases, the J end lost 6 bases, and 3 bases lay between the germline ends.

V usage is TRBV4-3 and J usage is TRBJ2-1; TRBD2 matches at 12 bases. The germline V gene has CDR1 LGHNA and CDR2 YSLEER. This CDR3 has 16 residues. With V trimmed by 1 base and J by 3 bases, 1 base remained unmatched. Here the CDR3 DNA reads TGCGCCAGCAGCCAAGGACTAGCGGGAGACTACAATGAGCAGTTCTTC. Its protein is CASSQGLAGDYNEQFF.

The chain combines TRBV25-1 with TRBJ1-4, with D unresolved. The CDR3 sequence is 16 residues long. In germline, CDR1 is MGHDK, CDR2 SYGVNS. Trimming cost V 2 bases and J 0 bases, with 10 bases left between them. This chain's CDR3 is CASSEGRVATNEKLFF. The CDR3, as DNA: TGTGCCAGCAGTGAAGGGAGGGTTGCAACTAATGAAAAACTGTTTTTT.

As DNA, the CDR3 is TGTGCCAGCAGTTTATCTATCGGGGCAGGGGGCACAGATACGCAGTATTTT. Protein product: CASSLSIGAGGTDTQYF. The chain carries TRBV28 and TRBJ2-3; D perhaps matches TRBD1 (6 bases). With 1 base removed from V and 1 base from J, the gap between germline ends came to 15 bases. Germline CDR1 reads MDHEN; CDR2 reads SYDVKM. The CDR3 is 17 residues long.

V and J are TRBV15 and TRBJ2-1; no definite D call. Trimming stripped 3 bases from V and 10 bases from J, with 7 bases between. Germline CDR1 LNHNV, CDR2 YYDKDF (reference sequence). The CDR3 consists of 11 residues. The CDR3 reads CATSSWGEQFF. The CDR3 DNA follows: TGTGCCACCAGCAGCTGGGGAGAGCAGTTCTTC.

The chain joins TRBV9 to TRBJ2-7, with 9 bases identical to TRBD1. The CDR3 spans 15 residues. V gave up 4 bases and J gave up 3 bases; unmatched junction bases: 8. The germline V gene encodes CDR1 SGDLS and CDR2 YYNGEE. The CDR3 protein is CASSLQTGGNYEQYF. DNA of the CDR3: TGTGCCAGCAGCTTGCAGACAGGGGGAAACTACGAGCAGTACTTC.

V usage is TRBV10-1 and J usage is TRBJ2-1; unclear D gene. Trimming shortened V by 3 bases and J by 6 bases, and 9 bases separated the two germline ends. This CDR3 comprises 13 residues. CDR1 and CDR2 (germline): WNHNN, SYGVQD (reference sequence). The CDR3 region is CASSEGLSNEQFF. CDR3 nucleotide sequence: TGCGCCAGCAGTGAAGGCCTTAGCAATGAGCAGTTCTTC.

The chain combines TRBV5-6 with TRBJ2-7, with D tentatively TRBD1 (5 bases). The CDR3 runs to 14 residues. Trimming took off 4 bases at V and 0 bases at J, with 11 bases between the two ends. Germline V gene sequence: CDR1 SGHDT, CDR2 YYEEEE. The CDR3 loop is CASSLGDSSYEQYF. CDR3 DNA: TGTGCCAGCAGCCTAGGAGACAGCTCCTACGAGCAGTACTTC.

The chain combines TRBV27 with TRBJ1-1; possibly TRBD1 for D (5 bases). The germline gives CDR1 MNHEY, CDR2 SMNVEV (reference sequence). V was trimmed by 4 bases and J by 1 base, leaving 7 bases between them. The CDR3 is 13 amino acids. The chain's CDR3 is CASSSTENTEAFF. Written as DNA, the CDR3 is TGTGCCAGCAGTTCGACAGAGAACACTGAAGCTTTCTTT.

This chain connects TRBV28 to TRBJ2-4; 10 bases line up with TRBD2. Germline V gives CDR1 MDHEN, CDR2 SYDVKM. The trim removed 2 bases at V and 2 bases at J, leaving 12 bases unmatched. The CDR3 loop spans 19 amino acids. In nucleotides, the CDR3 is TGTGCCAGCAGTTTAGGACATCCTCTAGCGGGAGAAACCAAAAACATTCAGTACTTC. Amino acid sequence: CASSLGHPLAGETKNIQYF.

This rearrangement joins TRBV9 to TRBJ2-1; TRBD2 matches 13 bases. This CDR3 has 13 amino acids. The V gene end was trimmed by 7 bases and the J gene end by 6 bases; junction bases not matched to a gene: 1. In germline, CDR1 is SGDLS, CDR2 YYNGEE. Here the CDR3 reads CASGTSGVNEQFF. The CDR3 nucleotides are TGTGCCAGCGGGACTAGCGGGGTCAATGAGCAGTTCTTC.

The chain joins TRBV6-6 to TRBJ2-7; possibly TRBD2 for D (6 bases). CDR1 is MNHNY and CDR2 is SVGAGI in the germline V gene (reference sequence). This CDR3 comprises 16 residues. Trimming removed 5 bases from V and 4 bases from J, with 21 bases in between. Written as DNA, the CDR3 is TGTGCCAGCAGTCCCGCTCCGGGATTCGGAGGGTACGAGCAGTACTTC. Translating it yields CASSPAPGFGGYEQYF.

CDR3 in amino acids: CASSPDRGYYGYTF. The CDR3 region has the DNA TGCGCCAGCAGCCCGGACAGGGGATATTATGGCTACACCTTC. V usage is TRBV5-1 and J usage is TRBJ1-2, with 9 bases matching TRBD1. Germline lookup yields CDR1 SGHRS and CDR2 YFSETQ. The trim removed 4 bases at V and 5 bases at J, leaving 6 bases unmatched. The CDR3 length is 14 residues. Looking up the rest from reference TRBV5-1 and TRBJ1-2 gives the full variable domain: KAGVTQTPRYLIKTRGQQVTLSCSPISGHRSVSWYQQTPGQGLQFLFEYFSETQRNKGNFPGRFSGRQFSNSRSEMNVSTLELGDSALYLCASSPDRGYYGYTFGSGTRLTVV.

The genes are TRBV28 and TRBJ1-1; no definite D call. Trimming left V 2 bases short and J 1 base short, with 8 bases between. Germline-derived CDR1 and CDR2 are MDHEN and SYDVKM. This CDR3 contains 14 residues. The CDR3 region has the DNA TGTGCCAGCAGTTTACACACAGCGAACACTGAAGCTTTCTTT. Its protein product is CASSLHTANTEAFF.

The V call is TRBV9, the J call TRBJ2-3; D might be TRBD2 (5 bases). This CDR3 comprises 13 residues. Germline CDR1 is SGDLS and CDR2 is YYNGEE. Trimming removed 3 bases from V and 2 bases from J, with 7 bases in between. CDR3 DNA sequence: TGTGCCAGCAGCGCGGGAACCACAGATACGCAGTATTTT. It translates to CASSAGTTDTQYF.

V and J are TRBV15 and TRBJ2-2; D may correspond to TRBD1 or TRBD2 (5 bases each). CDR1 and CDR2 from the germline V gene are LNHNV and YYDKDF (reference sequence). The CDR3 is made up of 14 amino acids. Trimming left V 0 bases short and J 5 bases short, with 7 bases between. In DNA form, the CDR3 reads TGTGCCACCAGCAGAGATTGGGGGACCGGGGAGCTGTTTTTT. Its translation: CATSRDWGTGELFF.

The rearrangement uses TRBV9 and TRBJ2-7, with 15 bases identical to TRBD2. With 4 bases clipped from V and 1 base from J, the junction kept 9 bases outside the gene matches. Germline CDR1 and CDR2: SGDLS and YYNGEE. This CDR3 comprises 18 residues. Here the CDR3 reads CASSPEGTSGRHSYEQYF. CDR3 in DNA: TGTGCCAGCAGCCCAGAGGGGACTAGCGGGAGGCATTCCTACGAGCAGTACTTC.

This clone turned up a few times. CDR3 DNA sequence: TGTGCCAGCCTCGGGACAGACTACGAGCAGTACTTC. Protein sequence: CASLGTDYEQYF. The chain joins TRBV7-9 to TRBJ2-7; the match to TRBD1 covers 7 bases. The ends lost 8 bases at V and 3 bases at J; junction bases unmatched: 4. Germline assignment: CDR1 SEHNR and CDR2 FQNEAQ (reference sequence). The CDR3 spans 12 residues.

The chain couples TRBV19 to TRBJ2-3; possibly TRBD1 for D (6 bases). The CDR3 contains 14 residues. V lost 3 bases, J lost 2 bases, and 9 bases lay in between. Germline V lookup: CDR1 LNHDA, CDR2 SQIVND (reference sequence). The CDR3 DNA reads TGTGCCAGTAGTATCAGGACAGCCACAGATACGCAGTATTTT. Its protein product is CASSIRTATDTQYF.

J is TRBJ2-2 and V is TRBV6-5; D ambiguous. CDR1 is MNHEY, CDR2 SVGAGI, per germline. This CDR3 is built from 13 residues. Trimming took off 0 bases at V and 7 bases at J, with 6 bases between the two ends. CDR3 amino acids: CASSYSKGGELFF. The CDR3 DNA sequence: TGTGCCAGCAGTTACTCGAAAGGCGGGGAGCTGTTTTTT.